This T cell receptor beta chain was sequenced during a study of blood T cell repertoires in COVID-19. Original processing methods: Estimates of nucleated cell counts were drawn from the amplification of reference gene primers. The assay was immunoSEQ multiplex PCR, and TCRdb's table has in-frame clones only and misses some. For V, J and clone size, that table is used; D and trimming come from the DNA. Among fewer than 300,000 clones listed, about nine tenths were seen once. Germline CDR1 is LGHDT and CDR2 is YNNKEL (reference sequence). The CDR3 runs to 12 residues. Trimming cost V 6 bases and J 7 bases, with 9 bases left between them. Enrollees, roughly 18 to 89 years old, lived in 20 to 25 US areas. Which cohort a participant joined came from the clinical history participants gave. Cohort 3 recovered donors had two negative PCRs, clearance, or symptom resolution.

This TCR came from a man aged 18 to 29 who had recovered from COVID-19. The genes are TRBV3-1 (or the pseudogene TRBV3-2) and TRBJ2-2; D uncertain. Source material: PBMCs or T cells enriched from blood (not recorded which). DNA of the CDR3: TGTGCCAGCAGAGAGAAGATCGGGGAGCTGTTTTTT. This encodes CASREKIGELFF.